The sequence of this T cell receptor beta chain was determined in a study of shared clonotypes between healthy human individuals. Across the whole study: Per donor, CD8 memory used one plate, CD8 naive used two, CD4 memory used three and CD4 naive used three.

The authors distributed each subset's genomic DNA evenly over several immunoSEQ plates. Method: immunoSEQ multiplex PCR; TCRdb's copy keeps in-frame clones and lacks some. Among about 2.3 million clones listed, approximately 90% were seen once. Germline V gives CDR1 MNHNS, CDR2 SASEGT. The junction had 18 bases not matched to a gene; V was cut back by 3 bases and J by 5 bases. The CDR3 contains 20 residues. A word on this clone: Its specificity is not known.

Study-level results: Larger estimated richness was generally seen in naive subsets than in memory subsets.

The clonotype comes from a man aged 18 to 29 in good health. Some clones in this sample may be carry-over from other donors' samples. Sequencing used naive CD4+ T cells from PBMCs. Indicated subset: CD45RA+ positively selected. This sequence joins TRBV6-1 and TRBJ2-2; 10 positions agree with TRBD2. The CDR3 nucleotides read TGTGCCAGCAGTGATCTACTCTCCGTGGTTCTAGCGGGAGCTACCGGGGAGCTGTTTTTT. Protein sequence: CASSDLLSVVLAGATGELFF.